One and the same sample provided the 18 T cell receptor beta chains below, sequenced in a study of vaccination effects on CD4 cells after COVID-19. Some clones are missing from TCRdb's copy, which holds only in-frame ones; the method was immunoSEQ multiplex PCR. Of about 76,000 clones listed, around 77% are singletons. These receptors lack a known antigen. Subsequent to approximately 9 days of culture, CD4+ T cells were isolated. The sample in question was CD4+ T cells from PBMCs cultured without peptide, obtained before COVID-19 vaccination. The receptors here all came from a human donor who received a COVID-19 vaccine.

The chain couples TRBV6-6 to TRBJ2-3; TRBD2 is a possible D gene (6 bases). Per germline, CDR1 MNHNY and CDR2 SVGAGI (reference sequence). Trimming took off 5 bases at V and 4 bases at J, with 10 bases between the two ends. The CDR3 contains 13 residues. In nucleotides, the CDR3 is TGTGCCAGCAGTGGGAGGAGCGCAGATACGCAGTATTTT. It encodes CASSGRSADTQYF.

This sequence joins TRBV11-2 and TRBJ2-1; 9 positions agree with TRBD2. This CDR3 has 16 amino acids. From germline, CDR1 is SGHAT and CDR2 FQNNGV. V dropped 5 bases and J dropped 9; count of bases not matched to a gene: 14. CDR3 in amino acids: CASSRIPGTSPFEQFF. Written as DNA, the CDR3 is TGTGCCAGCAGCCGTATTCCCGGGACTAGCCCTTTTGAGCAGTTCTTC.

Comment on this clone: One end of the junction is discordant with germline, which a read error may explain. J is TRBJ2-3 and V is TRBV7-3, with 10 bases identical to TRBD2. The CDR3 is 12 residues long. From germline, CDR1 is SGHTA and CDR2 FQGTGA. CDR3: CASSPGLAALNF. The CDR3 DNA sequence: TGTGCCAGCAGCCCTGGACTAGCGGCACTAAATTTT.

The count of this clone is one. V is TRBV6-5 and J is TRBJ2-2, with unresolved D. This CDR3 has 16 residues. Looked up from germline, CDR1 is MNHEY and CDR2 is SVGAGI. V gave up 0 bases and J gave up 6 bases, with 14 bases separating them. CDR3 sequence reads: CASSYSWDLGSGELFF. CDR3 coding DNA: TGTGCCAGCAGTTACTCTTGGGATCTGGGGTCCGGGGAGCTGTTTTTT.

The V gene is TRBV10-1, the J gene TRBJ2-5, with D hard to call. This CDR3 region has 13 residues. V lost 5 bases and J 2 bases, leaving 9 bases between the germline ends. Germline V gene sequence: CDR1 WNHNN, CDR2 SYGVQD (reference sequence). CDR3 amino acids: CASSRETQETQYF. CDR3 DNA sequence: TGCGCCAGCAGTAGAGAGACACAAGAGACCCAGTACTTC.

This clone was picked up one time. The chain has TRBV18 and TRBJ2-3; 7 bases agree with TRBD1. The CDR3 sequence is 15 residues long. Germline V lookup: CDR1 KGHSH, CDR2 LQKENI. Germline trimming cut 4 bases from V and 2 bases from J; bases unmatched to any gene: 6. CDR3 protein: CASSLLGQLTDTQYF. In DNA, the CDR3 is TGTGCCAGCTCACTATTGGGACAGCTCACAGATACGCAGTATTTT.

The chain uses TRBV6-5 and TRBJ2-7; no clear D. Trimming shortened V by 5 bases and J by 2 bases, and 13 bases separated the two germline ends. The CDR3 has 14 amino acids. Germline CDR1 and CDR2: MNHEY and SVGAGI. The CDR3 DNA reads TGTGCCAGCAGTCTACAGCCGGGTCCCTACGAGCAGTACGTC. Protein product: CASSLQPGPYEQYV.

The chain recombines TRBV6-1 with TRBJ1-5; D not resolved. The CDR3 has 19 amino acids. V lost 3 bases to trimming and J lost 0 bases, with 21 bases between them. Germline lookup yields CDR1 MNHNS and CDR2 SASEGT. The CDR3 DNA is TGTGCCAGCAGTGAGCGTGGGCGTCAGACACCTTATAGCAATCAGCCCCAGCATTTT. It translates to CASSERGRQTPYSNQPQHF.

The chain joins TRBV9 to TRBJ2-1, with unresolved D. This CDR3 spans 16 amino acids. V was pared by 0 bases and J by 3 bases, with 13 bases between. CDR1 SGDLS and CDR2 YYNGEE come from the germline V gene. CDR3 sequence (DNA): TGTGCCAGCAGCGTAGGGGTATCTGCCGGCTACAATGAGCAGTTCTTC. Translation gives CASSVGVSAGYNEQFF.

This rearrangement joins TRBV14 to TRBJ2-3, with 10 bases matching TRBD1. Germline V gene sequence: CDR1 SGHDN, CDR2 FVKESK. The trim removed 2 bases at V and 8 bases at J, leaving 7 bases unmatched. The CDR3 is 15 residues long. The chain's CDR3 is CASSQPGTGVTTQYF. The DNA for the CDR3 is TGTGCCAGCAGCCAACCCGGGACAGGGGTGACTACGCAGTATTTT.

The chain links TRBV30 to TRBJ2-5; no reliable D call. CDR1 and CDR2 (germline): GTSNPN, SVGIG (reference sequence). V was pared by 0 bases and J by 5 bases, with 4 bases between. There are 11 residues in the CDR3. CDR3 in DNA: TGTGCCTGGAGTGTAGTGGAGACCCAGTACTTC. It codes for CAWSVVETQYF.

J is TRBJ2-4 and V is TRBV30; D is perhaps TRBD2 (7 bases). Germline assignment: CDR1 GTSNPN and CDR2 SVGIG (reference sequence). The CDR3 has 14 amino acids. The CDR3 region is CANTRVGGPNIQYF. Written as DNA, the CDR3 is TGTGCAAACACGAGGGTCGGGGGGCCAAACATTCAGTACTTC.

This chain links TRBV30 with TRBJ2-4; no firm D call. Germline CDR1 and CDR2: GTSNPN and SVGIG (reference sequence). Deletions cut 0 bases from V and 0 bases from J, with 12 bases between. This CDR3 spans 16 amino acids. CDR3 sequence (DNA): TGTGCCTGGAGTGTACAACAGATGCTAGCCAAAAACATTCAGTACTTC. Translated, it gives CAWSVQQMLAKNIQYF.

The chain combines TRBV7-8 with TRBJ1-2, with D maybe TRBD1 (5 bases). Germline V gene lookup returns CDR1 SGHVS and CDR2 FQNEAQ. The V end lost 5 bases, the J end lost 4 bases, and 11 bases lay between the germline ends. The CDR3 sequence is 13 residues long. The CDR3 here is CASSAGGIYGYTF. Written as DNA, the CDR3 is TGTGCCAGCAGCGCCGGGGGGATCTATGGCTACACCTTC.

Only a few counts were recorded for this clone. The DNA of the CDR3 is TGTGCCAGCTCACCGAGGGGTACAGGGGGCCTGGAAAAACTGTTTTTT. Its protein product is CASSPRGTGGLEKLFF. V and J are TRBV18 and TRBJ1-4; 9 positions match TRBD1. V lost 3 bases to trimming and J lost 8 bases; unmatched junction nucleotides: 10. The V gene's germline CDR1 is KGHSH and CDR2 LQKENI. The CDR3 covers 16 residues.

This clone has a single count. V and J are TRBV2 and TRBJ1-1, with unresolved D. Deletions cut 5 bases from V and 1 base from J, with 11 bases between. Looked up from germline, CDR1 is SNHLY and CDR2 is FYNNEI. The CDR3 spans 14 residues. The CDR3 DNA sequence: TGTGCCAGCAGTATGTCAGTTTCGAACACTGAAGCTTTCTTT. This gives the protein CASSMSVSNTEAFF.

The chain recombines TRBV6-5 with TRBJ2-2, with 9 bases aligning to TRBD1. V lost 8 bases, J lost 5 bases, and 9 bases stayed unmatched. The CDR3 is made up of 15 amino acids. Germline V gene sequence: CDR1 MNHEY, CDR2 SVGAGI. CDR3: CASRRDRVLTGELFF. The DNA for the CDR3 is TGTGCCAGCCGTAGGGACAGGGTATTGACCGGGGAGCTGTTTTTT.

CDR3 sequence (DNA): TGTGCCAGCAGCCAGGGGTCTGTTCCTGGAAACACCATATATTTT. This translates into CASSQGSVPGNTIYF. The chain recombines TRBV14 with TRBJ1-3, with D unresolved. The CDR3 sequence is 15 residues long. Germline CDR1 and CDR2: SGHDN and FVKESK. Trimming removed 3 bases at V and 2 bases at J, with 11 bases between.